The subject of this entry is one T cell receptor (beta chain). Its matching antigen is unknown. CDR1 is LGHNA, CDR2 YNFKEQ, per germline. The trim removed 5 bases at V and 9 bases at J, leaving 17 bases unmatched. The CDR3 covers 16 residues. This specimen comes from a study of cytomegalovirus exposure and HLA in healthy donors. Study-level findings and limits: Overall, under 200 TCR beta chains were annotated as cytomegalovirus-associated. The classifier was said to identify cytomegalovirus status with high specificity and sensitivity.

TCRdb's table, derived via immunoSEQ multiplex PCR, lists solely in-frame clones and lacks some. The table lists 150,000 to 200,000 clones, about 84% of them singletons. The chain uses TRBV4-2 and TRBJ2-7; TRBD2 matches at 9 bases. The sequenced sample consisted of PBMCs. The TCR originated in a woman younger than 30 in good health and CMV-seronegative. The CDR3 sequence: CASSVTGTSLVQGQYF. The CDR3 bases are TGTGCCAGCAGCGTTACCGGGACTAGCTTAGTTCAGGGGCAGTACTTC.